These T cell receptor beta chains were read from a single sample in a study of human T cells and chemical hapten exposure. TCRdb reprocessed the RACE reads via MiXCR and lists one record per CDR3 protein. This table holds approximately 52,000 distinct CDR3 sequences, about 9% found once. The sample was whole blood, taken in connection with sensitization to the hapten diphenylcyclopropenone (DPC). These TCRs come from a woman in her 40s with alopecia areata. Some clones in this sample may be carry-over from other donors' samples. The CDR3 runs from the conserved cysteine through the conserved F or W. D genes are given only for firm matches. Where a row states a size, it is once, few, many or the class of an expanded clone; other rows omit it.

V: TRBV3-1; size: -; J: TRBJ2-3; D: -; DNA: TGTGCCAGCTCACGAAGCACAGATACGCAGTATTTT; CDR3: CASSRSTDTQYF
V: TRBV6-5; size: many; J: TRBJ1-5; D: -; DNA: TGTGCCAGCAGTTACTCGGACGGGAATCAGCCCCAGCATTTT; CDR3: CASSYSDGNQPQHF
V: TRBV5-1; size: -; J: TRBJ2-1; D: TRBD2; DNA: TGCGCCAGCAGCGTATCTAGCGGGAGCTCCTACAATGAGCAGTTCTTC; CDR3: CASSVSSGSSYNEQFF
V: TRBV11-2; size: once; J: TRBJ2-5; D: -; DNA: TGTGCCAGCAGTCCAACTTTAGTCGGGACCCAGTACTTC; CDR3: CASSPTLVGTQYF
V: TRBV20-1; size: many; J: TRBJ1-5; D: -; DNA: TGCAGTGTTCGAGAGGAAGGGGCGGTCGGGACCCAGCATTTT; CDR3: CSVREEGAVGTQHF
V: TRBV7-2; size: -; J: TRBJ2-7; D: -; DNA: TGTGCCAGCAGCCAGGATTACGAGCAGTACTTC; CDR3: CASSQDYEQYF
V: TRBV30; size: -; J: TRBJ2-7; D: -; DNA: TGTGCCTGGAGTGGGGACCCGTCCTACGAGCAGTACTTC; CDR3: CAWSGDPSYEQYF
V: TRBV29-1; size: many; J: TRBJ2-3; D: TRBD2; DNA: TGCAGCGTTGAAGCACTAGCGGGGATAGATACGCAGTATTTT; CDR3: CSVEALAGIDTQYF
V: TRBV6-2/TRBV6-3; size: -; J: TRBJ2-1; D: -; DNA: TGTGCCAGCAGTTATGGAGGGGCAGGGGTTGAGCAGTTCTTC; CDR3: CASSYGGAGVEQFF
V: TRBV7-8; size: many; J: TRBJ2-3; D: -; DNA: TGTGCCAGCAGCCCCTCGACTAGCACAGATACGCAGTATTTT; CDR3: CASSPSTSTDTQYF
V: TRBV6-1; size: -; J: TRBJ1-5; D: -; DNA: TGTGCCAGCATTGGGGATGGGGTCATGAATCAGCCCCAGCATTTT; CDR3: CASIGDGVMNQPQHF
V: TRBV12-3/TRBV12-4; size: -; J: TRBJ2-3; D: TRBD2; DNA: TGTGCCAGCAGTTTAACTAGCGTTATGGCAGATACGCAGTATTTT; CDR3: CASSLTSVMADTQYF
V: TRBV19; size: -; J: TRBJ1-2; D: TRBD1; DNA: TGTGCCAGTAGTGCACAGGGGTATGGCTACACCTTC; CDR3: CASSAQGYGYTF
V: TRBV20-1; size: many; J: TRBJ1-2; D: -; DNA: TGCAGTGCTAGAGCGCTCCGGACGGACTATGGCTACACCTTC; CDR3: CSARALRTDYGYTF
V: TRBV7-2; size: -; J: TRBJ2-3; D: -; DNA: TGTGCCAGCAGCATCGGGGCCCACCCCACAGATACGCAGTATTTT; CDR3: CASSIGAHPTDTQYF
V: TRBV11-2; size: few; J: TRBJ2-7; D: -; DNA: TGTGCCAGCAGCTTAGCCCGGGGAGCCTACGAGCAGTACTTC; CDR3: CASSLARGAYEQYF
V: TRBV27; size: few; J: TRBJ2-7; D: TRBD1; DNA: TGTGCCAGCAGTTTCCGGGACAGGACCGAGCAGTACTTC; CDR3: CASSFRDRTEQYF